One sample yielded the 23 T cell receptor beta chains listed below, sequenced in a study of OX40 agonist ivuxolimab in advanced cancers. Generated by immunoSEQ multiplex PCR, the TCRdb table keeps only in-frame clones and is missing some. The sample comprises roughly 13,000 clones, roughly 92% of which are singletons, and approximately 23% rests with the top ten. The sample here was CD4+ or CD8+ T cells sorted from blood, taken in a trial of the OX40 agonist ivuxolimab. The receptor source for this set is an adult with an advanced solid tumor such as melanoma, head and neck, liver or kidney cancer.

The chain couples TRBV11-1 to TRBJ2-5, with TRBD2 as a possible D gene (6 bases). This CDR3 region has 15 residues. V was cut by 4 bases and J by 5 bases, with 17 bases left in between. Germline V gene lookup returns CDR1 SGHAT and CDR2 FQDESV (reference sequence). CDR3 in amino acids: CASSSDRGAGETQYF. The CDR3 DNA reads as TGTGCCAGCAGCTCCGACCGAGGGGCGGGGGAGACCCAGTACTTC.

The chain is built from TRBV7-9 and TRBJ2-7; D not certain. V was shortened by 5 bases and J by 6 bases, with 11 bases between the two germline ends. Germline V gives CDR1 SEHNR, CDR2 FQNEAQ (reference sequence). This CDR3 spans 12 amino acids. The CDR3 reads CASSPLETEQYF. The CDR3 region has the DNA TGTGCCAGCAGCCCCCTCGAGACCGAGCAGTACTTC. Variable domain in full (rest from reference TRBV7-9 and TRBJ2-7): DTGVSQNPRHKITKRGQNVTFRCDPISEHNRLYWYRQTLGQGPEFLTYFQNEAQLEKSRLLSDRFSAERPKGSFSTLEIQRTEQGDSAMYLCASSPLETEQYFGPGTRLTVT.

This chain links TRBV28 with TRBJ2-7; weak D call: TRBD2 (6 bases). Trimming cost V 6 bases and J 4 bases, with 19 bases left between them. This CDR3 region has 15 residues. Germline V lookup: CDR1 MDHEN, CDR2 SYDVKM. The CDR3 DNA reads as TGTGCCAGCAGACCTATCCAGGACGGGGGATACGAGCAGTACTTC. Protein sequence: CASRPIQDGGYEQYF. The complete variable domain, with remaining parts taken from reference TRBV28 and TRBJ2-7, reads DVKVTQSSRYLVKRTGEKVFLECVQDMDHENMFWYRQDPGLGLRLIYFSYDVKMKEKGDIPEGYSVSREKKERFSLILESASTNQTSMYLCASRPIQDGGYEQYFGPGTRLTVT.

The J gene is TRBJ2-5, the V gene TRBV28; D is perhaps TRBD2 (8 bases). The J call may be mistaken, given a closer DNA end match to TRBJ2-7. Germline lookup yields CDR1 MDHEN and CDR2 SYDVKM. The CDR3 runs 16 residues. In DNA form, the CDR3 reads TGTGCCAGCAGAGTCCGGGAGGGACAGCCCACCTACGAGCAGTACTTC. Amino acid sequence: CASRVREGQPTYEQYF.

The CDR3 here is CASSPPLTSVADTQYF. DNA of the CDR3: TGTGCCAGCTCACCACCGTTGACTAGTGTAGCAGATACGCAGTATTTT. This chain connects TRBV18 to TRBJ2-3; a weak D match, TRBD2 (6 bases). The V gene's germline CDR1 is KGHSH and CDR2 LQKENI. Trimming cost V 0 bases and J 4 bases, with 14 bases left between them. The CDR3 runs 16 residues.

V gene TRBV4-3 combines with J gene TRBJ2-7, with 8 bases identical to TRBD1. This CDR3 contains 13 residues. Unmatched junction bases numbered 3, after V lost 5 bases and J lost 3 bases. Germline loops: CDR1 LGHNA, CDR2 YSLEER. The CDR3 protein is CASSFGQGYEQYF. The DNA for the CDR3 is TGCGCCAGCAGCTTCGGACAGGGCTACGAGCAGTACTTC.

CDR3 region: CASSLWQGGTGELFF. The DNA of the CDR3 is TGTGCCAGCAGTTTATGGCAGGGGGGGACCGGGGAGCTGTTTTTT. The rearrangement links TRBV28 to TRBJ2-2; perhaps D is TRBD1 or TRBD2 (7 bases each). V dropped 0 bases and J dropped 5 bases, with 10 bases sitting between them. Germline V gene data show CDR1 as MDHEN and CDR2 as SYDVKM. CDR3 size: 15 residues.

The rearrangement joins TRBV28 to TRBJ2-7; 8 bases are a match to TRBD1. The CDR3 runs 14 residues. CDR1 MDHEN and CDR2 SYDVKM come from the germline V gene. V dropped 4 bases and J dropped 2; count of bases not matched to a gene: 4. The CDR3 here is CASSSGQGTYEQYF. CDR3 nucleotides: TGTGCCAGCAGTTCAGGACAGGGAACCTACGAGCAGTACTTC. Supplemented by reference TRBV28 and TRBJ2-7, the full variable domain reads DVKVTQSSRYLVKRTGEKVFLECVQDMDHENMFWYRQDPGLGLRLIYFSYDVKMKEKGDIPEGYSVSREKKERFSLILESASTNQTSMYLCASSSGQGTYEQYFGPGTRLTVT.

The CDR3 spells CASSVGTSVADTQYF. The CDR3 DNA follows: TGTGCCAGCAGTGTTGGGACTAGCGTTGCAGATACGCAGTATTTT. The rearrangement uses TRBV6-6 and TRBJ2-3; 10 positions agree with TRBD2. Germline V lookup: CDR1 MNHNY, CDR2 SVGAGI (reference sequence). The CDR3 is 15 amino acids. V shed 5 bases and J 4 bases; nucleotides not matched to a gene: 6.

This sequence joins TRBV27 and TRBJ2-5, with 8 bases aligning to TRBD2. The germline gives CDR1 MNHEY, CDR2 SMNVEV (reference sequence). The V and J ends lost 2 bases and 5 bases, in that order; junction bases with no gene match: 7. The CDR3 contains 15 residues. The CDR3: CASSLRTGGTETQYF. CDR3 DNA sequence: TGTGCCAGCAGTTTAAGGACGGGGGGGACGGAGACCCAGTACTTC.

The gene calls are TRBV19 and TRBJ1-5; tentatively, D is TRBD1 (6 bases). Per germline, CDR1 LNHDA and CDR2 SQIVND (reference sequence). This CDR3 comprises 15 residues. The V end was cut by 10 bases, the J end by 1 base, with 17 bases between. The CDR3 protein is CATSQGFWSNQPQHF. In DNA, the CDR3 is TGTGCCACTTCACAGGGATTCTGGAGCAATCAGCCCCAGCATTTT.

The rearrangement uses TRBV2 and TRBJ1-2, with no clear D. V was pared by 2 bases and J by 0 bases, with 7 bases between. Germline V lookup: CDR1 SNHLY, CDR2 FYNNEI. The CDR3 is 14 residues long. The DNA of the CDR3 is TGTGCCAGCAGTGAAAGCCCCCCTAACTATGGCTACACCTTC. It specifies CASSESPPNYGYTF.

V gene TRBV9 combines with J gene TRBJ2-7, with D perhaps matching TRBD1 or TRBD2 (5 bases each). Germline CDR1 reads SGDLS; CDR2 reads YYNGEE. The V and J ends lost 0 bases and 6 bases respectively, with 13 bases between them. The CDR3 covers 14 residues. The CDR3 nucleotides are TGTGCCAGCAGCGTAGGAGCGACAGAGGGCGAGCAGTACTTC. Its translation is CASSVGATEGEQYF.

The V gene is TRBV7-3, the J gene TRBJ2-2; TRBD1 might be the D (6 bases). CDR1 and CDR2 from the germline V gene are SGHTA and FQGTGA. V was cut by 5 bases and J by 6 bases, with 13 bases left in between. The CDR3 sequence is 14 residues long. The CDR3 sequence is CASSPTGIAGELFF. The CDR3 bases are TGTGCCAGCAGCCCAACAGGGATTGCCGGGGAGCTGTTTTTT.

V is TRBV15 and J is TRBJ2-3, with D hard to call. CDR1 and CDR2 (germline): LNHNV, YYDKDF (reference sequence). The CDR3 is 13 residues long. V was shortened by 1 base and J by 4 bases, with 6 bases between the two germline ends. CDR3 amino acids: CATSRGAADTQYF. Here the CDR3 DNA reads TGTGCCACCAGCAGAGGGGCGGCAGATACGCAGTATTTT.

This clone was seen once. The rearrangement links TRBV19 to TRBJ2-1, with D unclear. V lost 3 bases to trimming and J lost 0 bases, with 21 bases between them. Germline CDR1 reads LNHDA; CDR2 reads SQIVND (reference sequence). The CDR3 totals 19 residues. Here the CDR3 reads CASSMGWDSRIGSYNEQFF. The CDR3 nucleotides read TGTGCCAGTAGTATGGGGTGGGATAGCCGCATCGGCTCCTACAATGAGCAGTTCTTC. The variable domain in full, completed from reference TRBV19 and TRBJ2-1, reads DGGITQSPKYLFRKEGQNVTLSCEQNLNHDAMYWYRQDPGQGLRLIYYSQIVNDFQKGDIAEGYSVSREKKESFPLTVTSAQKNPTAFYLCASSMGWDSRIGSYNEQFFGPGTRLTVL.

The chain uses TRBV27 and TRBJ2-6; TRBD1 matches at 7 bases. The germline V gene has CDR1 MNHEY and CDR2 SMNVEV (reference sequence). The CDR3 is made up of 18 amino acids. Trimming took 5 bases from V and 2 from J; bases not matched to a gene: 12. The DNA for the CDR3 is TGTGCCAGCAGTCCAGCGTCCTTAACAGGGGCTGGGGCCAACGTCCTGACTTTC. Amino acids: CASSPASLTGAGANVLTF.

The chain employs TRBV6-1 and TRBJ1-2; the match to TRBD1 covers 7 bases. Per the germline V gene, CDR1 is MNHNS and CDR2 is SASEGT. This CDR3 is built from 13 residues. Trimming at V came to 5 bases and at J to 6 bases, leaving 6 bases not matched to a gene. CDR3 loop: CASSFDRVDGYTF. CDR3 nucleotides: TGTGCCAGCAGTTTTGACAGGGTCGATGGCTACACCTTC.

The V and J genes are TRBV5-4 and TRBJ2-3; the match to TRBD2 covers 7 bases. Germline V gene sequence: CDR1 SGHNT, CDR2 YYREEE (reference sequence). The CDR3 covers 15 residues. V trimming: 6 bases; J trimming: 0 bases; junction bases outside the gene matches: 7. The CDR3 nucleotides are TGTGCCAGCATCGACGGGAGGTGGAGCACAGATACGCAGTATTTT. Translation gives CASIDGRWSTDTQYF.

The rearrangement uses TRBV29-1 and TRBJ2-5; D is unresolved. The CDR3 spans 11 residues. The germline V gene has CDR1 SQVTM and CDR2 ANQGSEA. The V end lost 3 bases, the J end lost 5 bases, and 7 bases lay between the germline ends. The CDR3 bases are TGCAGCGTTGATAAGCCGGAGACCCAGTACTTC. This gives the protein CSVDKPETQYF.

CDR3 nucleotides: TGTGCCAGCAGCCAAGAAGGACAGACCCTTGAAGCTTTCTTT. This codes for CASSQEGQTLEAFF. This chain links TRBV4-2 with TRBJ1-1, with D possibly matching TRBD1 (6 bases). The V end lost 0 bases, the J end lost 7 bases, and 12 bases lay between the germline ends. In germline, CDR1 is LGHNA, CDR2 YNFKEQ. CDR3 size: 14 residues.

The chain has TRBV4-1 and TRBJ1-3; 7 bases align to TRBD1. V dropped 4 bases and J dropped 7; count of bases not matched to a gene: 7. Germline V gives CDR1 MGHRA, CDR2 YSYEKL. CDR3 length equals 14 residues. CDR3: CASSPSGQWNTIYF. The DNA of the CDR3 is TGCGCCAGCAGCCCCTCGGGACAGTGGAACACCATATATTTT.

This rearrangement joins TRBV11-2 to TRBJ1-2, with 8 bases aligning to TRBD1. Trimming cost V 1 base and J 4 bases; bases outside gene matches: 2. This CDR3 is 14 amino acids long. Germline CDR1 and CDR2: SGHAT and FQNNGV. Written as DNA, the CDR3 is TGTGCCAGCAGCTTAGGACAGGGGTTCTATGGCTACACCTTC. Residues: CASSLGQGFYGYTF.